This TCR beta chain was profiled in a study of shared clonotypes between healthy human individuals. The ends lost 6 bases at V and 6 bases at J; junction bases unmatched: 9. CDR1 and CDR2 from the germline V gene are MNHEY and SMNVEV (reference sequence). CDR3 length equals 15 residues. CD45RO-negative, CCR7-selected cells formed the naive CD8 fraction, which excluded terminally differentiated effector memory CD45RA+ cells. All the donors were Caucasian adults who lived in Nashville, Tennessee. Researchers ran the assay at a deep level. Libraries were prepared by immunoSEQ multiplex PCR; TCRdb keeps only in-frame clonotypes and omits some of them. The sample shows roughly 850,000 clones, approximately 96% of them seen only once.

The chain joins TRBV27 to TRBJ2-2, with 8 nucleotides matching TRBD2. The clonotype was recovered from a man aged 25 to 40 in good health. The sample comprised naive CD8+ T cells sorted from blood. This CDR3 reads CASSHSGVMAGELFF. In DNA form, the CDR3 reads TGTGCCAGCAGCCATAGCGGGGTAATGGCCGGGGAGCTGTTTTTT.